This is a list of T cell receptor beta chains from one sample in a study of cytotoxic CD8 clonotypes in ibrutinib-treated CLL. Assay: immunoSEQ multiplex PCR; the TCRdb copy retains only in-frame clones and omits some. The sample shows around 310,000 clones, roughly 80% of them seen only once. The sample consisted of PBMCs, taken before ibrutinib treatment. The receptor set was obtained from a human donor with chronic lymphocytic leukemia. Both conserved end residues are part of each CDR3. The order of the fields is J gene, V gene, CDR3 protein.

J gene: TRBJ1-5; V gene: TRBV19; CDR3 protein: CASSIQGQGAFQPQHF
J gene: TRBJ1-1; V gene: TRBV30; CDR3 protein: CAWSVRGVSEAFF
J gene: TRBJ2-1; V gene: TRBV2; CDR3 protein: CASSAPQGVTYNEQFF
J gene: TRBJ2-5; V gene: TRBV15; CDR3 protein: CATSRLPTGASRETQYF
J gene: TRBJ2-6; V gene: TRBV7-9; CDR3 protein: CASRSNPGKEYSVLTF
J gene: TRBJ2-1; V gene: TRBV9; CDR3 protein: CASSAGGSSGTNNEQFF
J gene: TRBJ2-7; V gene: TRBV9; CDR3 protein: CASSVDVGYPSTGVDEQYF
J gene: TRBJ2-3; V gene: TRBV19; CDR3 protein: CASSIPRRTDTQYF
J gene: TRBJ2-1; V gene: TRBV7-9; CDR3 protein: CAIREGFEQFF
J gene: TRBJ1-1; V gene: TRBV9; CDR3 protein: CASSVTGVGNTEAFF
J gene: TRBJ1-1; V gene: TRBV9; CDR3 protein: CASSVGAGMKAFF
J gene: TRBJ2-5; V gene: TRBV19; CDR3 protein: CASSWGTSQETQYF
J gene: TRBJ2-2; V gene: TRBV7-2; CDR3 protein: CASSEGPANTGELFF
J gene: TRBJ2-2; V gene: TRBV4-3; CDR3 protein: CASSQVGVGVRTGELFF
J gene: TRBJ2-3; V gene: TRBV18; CDR3 protein: CASSPIRGGTGTPSHTQYF
J gene: TRBJ2-5; V gene: TRBV28; CDR3 protein: CASGEKGGPFQETQYF
J gene: TRBJ2-7; V gene: TRBV27; CDR3 protein: CASSFWGSSYEQYF
J gene: TRBJ2-3; V gene: TRBV15; CDR3 protein: CATNRGTDTQYF
J gene: TRBJ1-1; V gene: TRBV7-2; CDR3 protein: CASSLTGTEAFF
J gene: TRBJ1-2; V gene: TRBV4-1; CDR3 protein: CASSQDTQVRYGYTF
J gene: TRBJ2-5; V gene: TRBV15; CDR3 protein: CATSGDIQQETQYF
J gene: TRBJ2-3; V gene: TRBV7-9; CDR3 protein: CASSLGGVSTDTQYF
J gene: TRBJ1-5; V gene: TRBV4-3; CDR3 protein: CASSQEWTDSNQPQHF
J gene: TRBJ2-1; V gene: TRBV5-6; CDR3 protein: CASSMTHNEQFF
J gene: TRBJ2-5; V gene: TRBV28; CDR3 protein: CASSSASGEETQYF
J gene: TRBJ2-7; V gene: TRBV27; CDR3 protein: CASIGATEWYF
J gene: TRBJ2-6; V gene: TRBV15; CDR3 protein: CATSRPGQDSGANVLTF
J gene: TRBJ1-1; V gene: TRBV7-2; CDR3 protein: CASSLGSRWREAFF
J gene: TRBJ2-7; V gene: TRBV19; CDR3 protein: CASSIVEGETYEQYF
J gene: TRBJ2-7; V gene: TRBV11-1; CDR3 protein: CASSDKGLPTYEQYF
J gene: TRBJ1-2; V gene: TRBV11-2; CDR3 protein: CASSLSTGILYGYTF
J gene: TRBJ1-5; V gene: TRBV18; CDR3 protein: CASSRQDHQPQHF
J gene: TRBJ2-7; V gene: TRBV5-1; CDR3 protein: CASSLEQGPTPSYEQYF
J gene: TRBJ1-1; V gene: TRBV6-5; CDR3 protein: CASSYWGASEAFF
J gene: TRBJ2-7; V gene: TRBV19; CDR3 protein: CASRLAENSYEQYF
J gene: TRBJ2-1; V gene: TRBV7-2; CDR3 protein: CASSQRGYNEQFF
J gene: TRBJ2-7; V gene: TRBV5-1; CDR3 protein: CASSEGTGGSYEQYF
J gene: TRBJ2-2; V gene: TRBV25-1; CDR3 protein: CASSEIQGTGELFF
J gene: TRBJ2-7; V gene: TRBV6-5; CDR3 protein: CASSYDRAFEQYF
J gene: TRBJ2-2; V gene: TRBV29-1; CDR3 protein: CSVLGLAATGELFF
J gene: TRBJ2-7; V gene: TRBV5-1; CDR3 protein: CASSPRTSFYEQYF
J gene: TRBJ1-1; V gene: TRBV29-1; CDR3 protein: CSVEGSFRGTEAFF
J gene: TRBJ2-7; V gene: TRBV21-1; CDR3 protein: CASSILAGGSYEQYF
J gene: TRBJ2-7; V gene: TRBV30; CDR3 protein: CACLADNSGSEQYF
J gene: TRBJ2-5; V gene: TRBV11-1; CDR3 protein: CASSQGGMQETQYF
J gene: TRBJ2-3; V gene: TRBV11-2; CDR3 protein: CASSLRVTTSTDTQYF
J gene: TRBJ1-2; V gene: TRBV28; CDR3 protein: CASRIDGYQRNYGYTF
J gene: TRBJ2-7; V gene: TRBV29-1; CDR3 protein: CSVARSYEQYF
J gene: TRBJ2-1; V gene: TRBV7-2; CDR3 protein: CASSLASSDTYNEQFF
J gene: TRBJ2-7; V gene: TRBV28; CDR3 protein: CASSLGSQSGRGSYEQYF
J gene: TRBJ2-7; V gene: TRBV7-2; CDR3 protein: CASSLWVDYEQYF
J gene: TRBJ1-1; V gene: TRBV6-5; CDR3 protein: CASSYGTLNTEAFF
J gene: TRBJ2-5; V gene: TRBV25-1; CDR3 protein: CASGDILGGGETQYF